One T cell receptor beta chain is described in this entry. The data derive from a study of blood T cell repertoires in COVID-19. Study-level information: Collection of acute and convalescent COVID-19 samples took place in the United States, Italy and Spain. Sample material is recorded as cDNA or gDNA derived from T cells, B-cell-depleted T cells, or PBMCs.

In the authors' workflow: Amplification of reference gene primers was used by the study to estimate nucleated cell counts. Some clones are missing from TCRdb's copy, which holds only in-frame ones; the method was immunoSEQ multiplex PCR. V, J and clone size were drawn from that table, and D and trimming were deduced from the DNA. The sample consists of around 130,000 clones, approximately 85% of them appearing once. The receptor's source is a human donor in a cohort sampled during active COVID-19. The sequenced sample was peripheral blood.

The CDR3 nucleotides are TGTGCCAGCAGCGTAATAGCGGGGGACCAGGGCGGGGAGCTGTTTTTT. This gives the protein CASSVIAGDQGGELFF. This chain connects TRBV9 to TRBJ2-2, with TRBD2 matching over 9 bases. CDR3 length: 16 amino acids. CDR1 is SGDLS, CDR2 YYNGEE, per germline. V shed 1 base and J 7 bases; nucleotides not matched to a gene: 8.